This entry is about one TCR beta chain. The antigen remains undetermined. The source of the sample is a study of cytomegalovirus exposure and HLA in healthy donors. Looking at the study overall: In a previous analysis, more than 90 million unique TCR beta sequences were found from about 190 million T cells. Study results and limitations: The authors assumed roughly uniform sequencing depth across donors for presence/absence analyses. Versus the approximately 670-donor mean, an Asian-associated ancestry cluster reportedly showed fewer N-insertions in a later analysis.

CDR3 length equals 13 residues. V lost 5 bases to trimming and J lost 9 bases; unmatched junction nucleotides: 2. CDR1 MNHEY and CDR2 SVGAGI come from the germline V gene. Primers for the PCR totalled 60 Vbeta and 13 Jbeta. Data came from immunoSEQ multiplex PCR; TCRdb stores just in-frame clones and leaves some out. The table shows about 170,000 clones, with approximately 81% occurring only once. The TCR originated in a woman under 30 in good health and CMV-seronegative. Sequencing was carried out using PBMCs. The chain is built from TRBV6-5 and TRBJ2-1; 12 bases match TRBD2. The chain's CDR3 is CASSRLAGAEQFF. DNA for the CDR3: TGTGCCAGCAGTCGACTAGCGGGAGCTGAGCAGTTCTTC.